The 29 T cell receptor beta chains below all came from one sample that was sequenced in a study of blood T cell repertoires in COVID-19. Assay: immunoSEQ multiplex PCR; the TCRdb copy retains only in-frame clones and omits some. The sample includes about 99,000 clones, 80% to 90% seen only once; the top ten take more than 4%. The sample comprised peripheral blood. These receptors came from a man older than 75 with COVID-19, enrolled during active disease.

This clone was observed once. The chain carries TRBV28 and TRBJ2-7; 7 positions agree with TRBD1. The germline CDR1 and CDR2 sequences are MDHEN and SYDVKM. J was trimmed by 4 bases and V by 7 bases; bases with no gene match: 10. The CDR3 covers 14 residues. CDR3 DNA sequence: TGTGCCAGCATCCAACAGGGGAGAGTGTACGAGCAGTACTTC. Translating gives CASIQQGRVYEQYF.

The V gene is TRBV14, the J gene TRBJ1-4; the match to TRBD1 covers 8 bases. Germline CDR1 SGHDN, CDR2 FVKESK. V lost 5 bases, J lost 5 bases, and 7 bases stayed unmatched. The CDR3 sequence is 15 residues long. The CDR3 protein is CASSKRTGLNEKLFF. In nucleotides, the CDR3 is TGTGCCAGCAGCAAAAGGACAGGGTTAAATGAAAAACTGTTTTTT.

The chain couples TRBV5-1 to TRBJ2-2; 8 nucleotides align to TRBD2. CDR3 length: 15 amino acids. CDR1 and CDR2 (germline): SGHRS, YFSETQ. Unmatched junction bases numbered 6, after V lost 3 bases and J lost 5 bases. The CDR3 nucleotides read TGCGCCAGCAGCTGGCGCGGGGGGCGAACCGGGGAGCTGTTTTTT. Encoded protein: CASSWRGGRTGELFF.

J is TRBJ1-5 and V is TRBV5-1; no reliable D call. The CDR3 has 14 residues. V was pared by 3 bases and J by 1 base, with 8 bases between. From germline, CDR1 is SGHRS and CDR2 YFSETQ. This chain's CDR3 is CASSSGGSNQPQHF. DNA of the CDR3: TGCGCCAGCAGCTCGGGAGGGAGCAATCAGCCCCAGCATTTT.

CDR3 loop: CASSFGRNSNQPQHF. CDR3 nucleotides: TGTGCCAGCAGCTTCGGGAGAAATAGCAATCAGCCCCAGCATTTT. V gene TRBV13 combines with J gene TRBJ1-5; D remains unclear. Germline V lookup: CDR1 PRHDT, CDR2 FYEKMQ (reference sequence). V lost 3 bases, J lost 0 bases, and 9 bases lay in between. The CDR3 covers 15 residues.

This clone was observed a few times. The chain combines TRBV7-9 with TRBJ2-7, with unresolved D. V lost 7 bases, J lost 1 base, and 20 bases lay in between. Germline CDR1 reads SEHNR; CDR2 reads FQNEAQ (reference sequence). CDR3 size: 16 residues. CDR3 DNA sequence: TGTGCCAGCACCAAAGACGGGTCTTCTCCGTCCTACGAGCAGTACTTC. Translation gives CASTKDGSSPSYEQYF.

V and J are TRBV20-1 and TRBJ1-2, with 8 positions matching TRBD1. The V gene end was trimmed by 3 bases and the J gene end by 5 bases; junction bases not matched to a gene: 8. This CDR3 contains 14 residues. Germline CDR1 and CDR2: DFQATT and SNEGSKA (reference sequence). The CDR3 region has the DNA TGCAGTGCTAGTGGGACAGGACCGGGGTATGGCTACACCTTC. Translation: CSASGTGPGYGYTF.

The rearrangement joins TRBV4-2 to TRBJ2-1, with 7 positions matching TRBD2. The V gene end was trimmed by 5 bases and the J gene end by 3 bases; junction bases not matched to a gene: 7. Per the germline V gene, CDR1 is LGHNA and CDR2 is YNFKEQ. CDR3 size: 15 residues. CDR3 sequence: CASSSQASGYNEQFF. The CDR3 region has the DNA TGTGCCAGCAGCTCACAGGCTAGCGGCTACAATGAGCAGTTCTTC.

This sequence joins TRBV25-1 and TRBJ2-7; a weak D match, TRBD1 (6 bases). This CDR3 has 14 residues. Trimming stripped 3 bases from V and 3 bases from J, with 12 bases between. Germline V gene data show CDR1 as MGHDK and CDR2 as SYGVNS. CDR3 sequence: CASSDYGRGYEQYF. The DNA of the CDR3 is TGTGCCAGCAGTGATTATGGCAGGGGCTACGAGCAGTACTTC.

In its sample, this clone was seen once. The J gene is TRBJ2-3, the V gene TRBV5-1, with D perhaps matching TRBD1 (6 bases). The germline V and J ends were trimmed by 0 bases and 6 bases, with 17 bases remaining between them. CDR1 and CDR2 (germline): SGHRS, YFSETQ. There are 16 residues in the CDR3. The chain's CDR3 is CASSLAQGLNSDTQYF. DNA for the CDR3: TGCGCCAGCAGCTTGGCGCAGGGGCTTAATAGCGATACGCAGTATTTT.

This chain's CDR3 is CASSMSGTRGNQPQHF. CDR3 DNA: TGTGCCAGTAGTATGTCCGGGACTCGGGGCAATCAGCCCCAGCATTTT. This rearrangement joins TRBV19 to TRBJ1-5; tentatively, D is TRBD1 (5 bases). Per germline, CDR1 LNHDA and CDR2 SQIVND (reference sequence). The ends were cut back, 3 bases at V and 2 bases at J, with 14 bases in the middle. This CDR3 comprises 16 residues.

In nucleotides, the CDR3 is TGTGCCAGCAGCCCCGGGACAGGGGCCTCCACAGATACGCAGTATTTT. This gives the protein CASSPGTGASTDTQYF. This sequence joins TRBV5-6 and TRBJ2-3, with 10 positions matching TRBD1. Germline V gene lookup returns CDR1 SGHDT and CDR2 YYEEEE. CDR3 length equals 16 residues. After removal of 4 bases from V and 2 bases from J, the junction contained 7 bases not matched to a gene.

The chain joins TRBV10-3 to TRBJ2-7; 10 nucleotides agree with TRBD1. J was trimmed by 1 base and V by 3 bases; bases with no gene match: 6. Germline CDR1 reads ENHRY; CDR2 reads SYGVKD. This CDR3 region has 16 residues. The CDR3 bases are TGTGCCATCAGTGACCGGACAGGGGGAAGATCCTACGAGCAGTACTTC. Protein product: CAISDRTGGRSYEQYF.

V is TRBV15 and J is TRBJ2-1, with D possibly being TRBD1 (5 bases). The CDR3 sequence is 16 residues long. The ends were cut back, 8 bases at V and 0 bases at J, with 17 bases in the middle. The germline V gene has CDR1 LNHNV and CDR2 YYDKDF (reference sequence). CDR3 residues: CATSDNSHPSYNEQFF. The CDR3 DNA is TGTGCCACCTCGGACAACTCTCATCCCTCCTACAATGAGCAGTTCTTC.

The chain has TRBV6-5 and TRBJ2-7; a weak D match, TRBD1 (6 bases). In germline, CDR1 is MNHEY, CDR2 SVGAGI. The germline V and J ends were trimmed by 8 bases and 2 bases, with 13 bases remaining between them. This CDR3 has 13 residues. The CDR3 sequence is CASRKGDTYEQYF. As DNA, the CDR3 is TGTGCCAGCCGGAAGGGGGACACCTACGAGCAGTACTTC.

Many counts were recorded for this clone. The V call is TRBV7-5, the J call TRBJ1-5. TRBV7-5 is given as a pseudogene. The CDR3 contains 16 residues. The CDR3 bases are TGTGTCAGAAGCTTAGTACGGGATTGGGGCAATCAGCCCCAGCATTTT. This gives the protein CVRSLVRDWGNQPQHF.

CDR3 nucleotides: TGTGCCAGCAGATCTAGCTATGGCTACACCTTC. This sequence encodes CASRSSYGYTF. This sequence joins TRBV6-5 and TRBJ1-2; no definite D call. The germline gives CDR1 MNHEY, CDR2 SVGAGI. The CDR3 is made up of 11 amino acids. The V gene lost 6 bases and the J gene lost 4 bases, with 6 bases spanning the gap.

The V gene is TRBV10-3, the J gene TRBJ2-7, with 7 bases fitting TRBD2. V was pared by 0 bases and J by 6 bases, with 11 bases of the junction left unmatched. CDR1 ENHRY and CDR2 SYGVKD come from the germline V gene. The CDR3 has 16 residues. This CDR3 is CAISESLGGGRAEQYF. In nucleotides, the CDR3 is TGTGCCATCAGTGAGTCACTGGGGGGGGGAAGGGCCGAGCAGTACTTC.

V is TRBV5-1 and J is TRBJ1-2, with D possibly matching TRBD1 (6 bases). Looked up from germline, CDR1 is SGHRS and CDR2 is YFSETQ. The V end lost 4 bases, the J end lost 3 bases, and 16 bases lay between the germline ends. The CDR3 runs to 15 residues. The CDR3 loop reads CASSPGTSRDYGYTF. The CDR3, as DNA: TGCGCCAGCAGCCCGGGGACATCAAGGGACTATGGCTACACCTTC. The complete variable domain, with remaining parts taken from reference TRBV5-1 and TRBJ1-2, reads KAGVTQTPRYLIKTRGQQVTLSCSPISGHRSVSWYQQTPGQGLQFLFEYFSETQRNKGNFPGRFSGRQFSNSRSEMNVSTLELGDSALYLCASSPGTSRDYGYTFGSGTRLTVV.

J is TRBJ1-5 and V is TRBV19; 9 positions match TRBD1. Germline V CDR1 and CDR2: LNHDA, SQIVND (reference sequence). This CDR3 has 16 residues. Trimming removed 3 bases from V and 7 bases from J; junction bases left unmatched: 10. Written as DNA, the CDR3 is TGTGCCAGTAGTATCTTACAGGGGGCAATCGGACAGCCCCAGCATTTT. Translating gives CASSILQGAIGQPQHF.

The gene calls are TRBV18 and TRBJ2-3; maybe TRBD1 (6 bases). Between the trimmed V and J ends, which lost 3 bases and 2 bases, there was a span of 15 bases. The CDR3 runs to 16 residues. The germline CDR1 and CDR2 sequences are KGHSH and LQKENI. The CDR3 DNA reads TGTGCCAGCTCACCTTTCGGACAGCAATACACAGATACGCAGTATTTT. Its protein product is CASSPFGQQYTDTQYF.

V and J are TRBV19 and TRBJ2-1, with 12 nucleotides matching TRBD2. Germline V gives CDR1 LNHDA, CDR2 SQIVND (reference sequence). This CDR3 is 15 amino acids long. Trimming took 3 bases from V and 8 from J; bases not matched to a gene: 5. CDR3 amino acids: CASSIGTSGLDEQFF. The CDR3 DNA sequence: TGTGCCAGTAGTATCGGGACTAGCGGGTTGGATGAGCAGTTCTTC.

This clone was recorded a few times. The V gene is TRBV7-8, the J gene TRBJ2-1; 8 bases are a match to TRBD2. The CDR3 covers 17 residues. CDR1 SGHVS and CDR2 FQNEAQ come from the germline V gene. Unmatched junction bases numbered 10, after V lost 1 base and J lost 5 bases. Here the CDR3 reads CASSLVVAGGRNNEQFF. The CDR3 DNA reads TGTGCCAGCAGCTTAGTCGTTGCGGGAGGACGCAACAATGAGCAGTTCTTC.

The V call is TRBV5-1, the J call TRBJ2-7, with 7 bases lining up with TRBD1. CDR1 SGHRS and CDR2 YFSETQ come from the germline V gene. The CDR3 is 16 residues long. After removal of 0 bases from V and 3 bases from J, the junction contained 9 bases not matched to a gene. Written as DNA, the CDR3 is TGCGCCAGCAGCTTGGGGGAGACAGGGAAGTTCTACGAGCAGTACTTC. Protein product: CASSLGETGKFYEQYF.

The V call is TRBV29-1, the J call TRBJ2-1, with TRBD2 matching over 12 bases. The junction had 6 bases not matched to a gene; V was cut back by 7 bases and J by 5 bases. Germline V lookup: CDR1 SQVTM, CDR2 ANQGSEA. The CDR3 has 14 amino acids. The DNA for the CDR3 is TGCAGCGACCTGACTAGCGGGAGTCACAATGAGCAGTTCTTC. Translated, it gives CSDLTSGSHNEQFF.

The chain uses TRBV7-9 and TRBJ2-1; tentative D call: TRBD2 (6 bases). Trimming removed 5 bases at V and 1 base at J, with 15 bases between. The germline V gene has CDR1 SEHNR and CDR2 FQNEAQ (reference sequence). This CDR3 region has 16 residues. CDR3 amino acids: CASSTYSGQSYNEQFF. As DNA, the CDR3 is TGTGCCAGCAGCACGTACAGCGGGCAATCCTACAATGAGCAGTTCTTC.

The chain carries TRBV2 and TRBJ2-5, with 7 bases that match TRBD2. The CDR3 is made up of 14 amino acids. The V and J ends lost 4 bases and 5 bases, in that order; junction bases with no gene match: 7. Germline CDR1 and CDR2: SNHLY and FYNNEI. The CDR3 region has the DNA TGTGCCAGCAGTGGGGGCGGGGGTGTCGAGACCCAGTACTTC. This translates into CASSGGGGVETQYF.

This clone has a handful of counts. The chain employs TRBV30 and TRBJ1-3, with TRBD1 identical over 7 bases. From germline, CDR1 is GTSNPN and CDR2 SVGIG (reference sequence). The length of the CDR3 is 12 residues. CDR3 DNA sequence: TGTGGACAGGGCTCCTCTGGAAACACCATATATTTT. Protein product: CGQGSSGNTIYF.

The chain has TRBV11-2 and TRBJ2-7, with D tentatively TRBD2 (5 bases). V shed 1 base and J shed 5 bases, with 12 bases lying between them. In germline, CDR1 is SGHAT, CDR2 FQNNGV. This CDR3 comprises 14 residues. This chain's CDR3 is CASSLVLGMDEQYF. The DNA for the CDR3 is TGTGCCAGCAGCTTAGTTCTCGGGATGGACGAGCAGTACTTC.